What follows are 18 T cell receptor beta chains derived from one specimen sequenced in a study of shared clonotypes between healthy human individuals (dated by TCRdb to the early 2020s). Library creation used the immunoSEQ multiplex PCR assay. TCRdb took this table from immuneACCESS and kept in-frame rearrangements with V and J called. Such tables lack part of the clones; where checked against another copy, unresolved V genes explain under half of the gap, and the rest is unexplained. Across this sample there are roughly 2,500,000 clones, with 80% to 95% seen only once. Clones ranked in the top ten supply 0.35% to 0.45% of the sample. Sequenced sample: naive CD4+ T cells from PBMCs. The sample's cell subset or site, from its label and the paper: CD45RA+ positively selected. The receptors were gathered from a young man in good health. Some clones in this sample may be carry-over from other donors' samples.

The gene calls are TRBV29-1 and TRBJ2-1; TRBD2 aligns across 7 bases. Germline values: CDR1 SQVTM, CDR2 ANQGSEA. Losses at the gene ends were 4 bases for V and 9 bases for J; bases not matched to a gene: 6. This CDR3 has 12 amino acids. The CDR3 spells CSVGGGEVEQFF. In DNA form, the CDR3 reads TGCAGCGTTGGGGGGGGTGAGGTTGAGCAGTTCTTC.

The V call is TRBV30, the J call TRBJ1-2, with 7 bases matching TRBD1. There are 15 residues in the CDR3. CDR1 is GTSNPN, CDR2 SVGIG, per germline (reference sequence). The junction had 8 bases not matched to a gene; V was cut back by 0 bases and J by 4 bases. In nucleotides, the CDR3 is TGTGCCTGGAGTGTCCGGGACAGATTAACCTATGGCTACACCTTC. Its protein product is CAWSVRDRLTYGYTF.

Note on this clone: This specimen includes other DNA sequences encoding the same CDR3. V gene TRBV5-5 combines with J gene TRBJ1-5; 7 nucleotides agree with TRBD1. The CDR3 has 13 residues. Germline values: CDR1 SGHKS, CDR2 YYEKEE (reference sequence). The V and J ends lost 4 bases and 5 bases, in that order; junction bases with no gene match: 3. In nucleotides, the CDR3 is TGTGCCAGCAGCCGCGACAGGGATCAGCCCCAGCATTTT. It is translated as CASSRDRDQPQHF.

V usage is TRBV9 and J usage is TRBJ2-7; TRBD2 matches at 10 bases. CDR1 is SGDLS and CDR2 is YYNGEE in the germline V gene. The V segment lost 0 bases and the J segment 2 bases; nucleotides outside the gene matches: 5. The CDR3 consists of 16 residues. The CDR3 DNA reads as TGTGCCAGCAGCGTAGCAGACCTAGCGGGAGCCTACGAGCAGTACTTC. Its protein is CASSVADLAGAYEQYF.

V and J are TRBV9 and TRBJ2-4, with D unresolved. From germline, CDR1 is SGDLS and CDR2 YYNGEE. CDR3 length equals 14 residues. V was trimmed by 3 bases and J by 0 bases, leaving 7 bases between them. CDR3 amino acids: CASSASVAKNIQYF. Here the CDR3 DNA reads TGTGCCAGCAGCGCCTCGGTAGCCAAAAACATTCAGTACTTC.

The chain couples TRBV2 to TRBJ2-7; D not resolved. Germline CDR1 SNHLY, CDR2 FYNNEI. This CDR3 is built from 13 residues. The V gene lost 9 bases and the J gene lost 0 bases, with 12 bases spanning the gap. The CDR3 coding sequence is TGTGCCAGTGAAGGACCGAGCTCCTACGAGCAGTACTTC. It specifies CASEGPSSYEQYF. Using reference TRBV2 and TRBJ2-7 for the parts outside the CDR3, the full variable domain is EPEVTQTPSHQVTQMGQEVILRCVPISNHLYFYWYRQILGQKVEFLVSFYNNEISEKSEIFDDQFSVERPDGSNFTLKIRSTKLEDSAMYFCASEGPSSYEQYFGPGTRLTVT.

CDR3 protein: CASSDSGTYRTLSGVGELFF. CDR3 coding DNA: TGTGCCAGCAGCGACTCCGGGACCTATCGTACTCTTTCCGGGGTCGGGGAGCTGTTTTTT. The rearrangement joins TRBV9 to TRBJ2-2, with D perhaps being TRBD1 or TRBD2 (5 bases each). Trimming shortened V by 3 bases and J by 7 bases, and 31 bases separated the two germline ends. The CDR3 has 20 amino acids. The germline V gene has CDR1 SGDLS and CDR2 YYNGEE.

Comment on this clone: This sample also contains other DNA sequences that code for the same CDR3. The V and J genes are TRBV28 and TRBJ2-7, with 9 nucleotides matching TRBD1. Germline V gene lookup returns CDR1 MDHEN and CDR2 SYDVKM. This CDR3 region has 14 residues. J was trimmed by 2 bases and V by 7 bases; bases with no gene match: 6. CDR3 in DNA: TGTGCCAGCAACCCGGGACAGGGAACCTACGAGCAGTACTTC. Protein product: CASNPGQGTYEQYF.

Concerning this clone: Other DNA sequences from this sample encode an identical CDR3 as well. CDR3: CASSLNTGELFF. The CDR3 DNA is TGTGCCAGCTCTCTAAACACCGGGGAGCTGTTTTTT. The J gene is TRBJ2-2, the V gene TRBV28; D call uncertain. The V end was cut by 8 bases, the J end by 2 bases, with 6 bases between. There are 12 residues in the CDR3. From germline, CDR1 is MDHEN and CDR2 SYDVKM.

The genes are TRBV7-3 and TRBJ2-5; 7 bases line up with TRBD1. This CDR3 spans 13 amino acids. The germline V gene encodes CDR1 SGHTA and CDR2 FQGTGA. V shed 4 bases and J 4 bases; nucleotides not matched to a gene: 3. Here the CDR3 DNA reads TGTGCCAGCAGCTACGACAGGGCAGAGACCCAGTACTTC. As protein: CASSYDRAETQYF.

The genes are TRBV6-5 and TRBJ1-1; D remains unclear. Per the germline V gene, CDR1 is MNHEY and CDR2 is SVGAGI. V was cut by 2 bases and J by 1 base, with 8 bases left in between. The CDR3 is made up of 14 amino acids. The CDR3 nucleotides read TGTGCCAGCAGTTACGGGGTTTCGAACACTGAAGCTTTCTTT. Translating it yields CASSYGVSNTEAFF.

This rearrangement joins TRBV11-2 to TRBJ2-1, with a possible D match to TRBD2 (6 bases). Looked up from germline, CDR1 is SGHAT and CDR2 is FQNNGV. Trimming took off 7 bases at V and 9 bases at J, with 19 bases between the two ends. This CDR3 has 14 amino acids. The CDR3 DNA reads TGTGCCAGCACCGGGGGTCTCACTTACGGTGAGCAGTTCTTC. This sequence encodes CASTGGLTYGEQFF.

The chain combines TRBV15 with TRBJ2-2; 9 bases are shared with TRBD2. The CDR3 has 15 amino acids. V shed 3 bases and J 4 bases; nucleotides not matched to a gene: 3. The germline V gene encodes CDR1 LNHNV and CDR2 YYDKDF (reference sequence). The CDR3, as DNA: TGTGCCACCAGCAGGGCGGGAGGGAGCACCGGGGAGCTGTTTTTT. It codes for CATSRAGGSTGELFF.

The DNA for the CDR3 is TGTGCCAGCAGCTTAGTGGACAGCTCCTACTTATACGAGCAGTACTTC. Amino acids: CASSLVDSSYLYEQYF. This chain links TRBV7-2 with TRBJ2-7, with D perhaps matching TRBD1 (6 bases). V was cut by 1 base and J by 4 bases, with 17 bases left in between. The germline V gene encodes CDR1 SGHTA and CDR2 FQGNSA. The CDR3 extends over 16 amino acids.

V gene TRBV10-3 combines with J gene TRBJ1-2; D is unresolved. Trimming took off 1 base at V and 1 base at J, with 7 bases between the two ends. This CDR3 spans 14 amino acids. Germline lookup yields CDR1 ENHRY and CDR2 SYGVKD. CDR3 nucleotide sequence: TGTGCCATCAGTGAGTACGGGAGTAACTATGGCTACACCTTC. As protein: CAISEYGSNYGYTF.

This chain connects TRBV4-3 to TRBJ2-7; D gene uncertain. The germline V gene has CDR1 LGHNA and CDR2 YSLEER. The ends were cut back, 1 base at V and 0 bases at J, with 4 bases in the middle. The CDR3 spans 13 residues. The CDR3 protein is CASSQGHSYEQYF. The DNA of the CDR3 is TGCGCCAGCAGCCAAGGACACTCCTACGAGCAGTACTTC.

V usage is TRBV7-2 and J usage is TRBJ2-5; D not resolved. V lost 2 bases and J lost 5, with 21 bases in between. The CDR3 length is 17 residues. The germline gives CDR1 SGHTA, CDR2 FQGNSA. The CDR3 reads CASSLHTPITRGETQYF. The CDR3 nucleotides are TGTGCCAGCAGCTTACACACCCCGATTACGCGTGGGGAGACCCAGTACTTC.

The chain employs TRBV15 and TRBJ2-2, with 7 nucleotides matching TRBD1. The V gene's germline CDR1 is LNHNV and CDR2 YYDKDF (reference sequence). CDR3 size: 16 residues. V shed 4 bases, J shed 1 base, and the junction held 6 bases outside the gene matches. In DNA, the CDR3 is TGTGCCACCAGCAAATCGCGACAGGGGAACACCGGGGAGCTGTTTTTT. It yields the protein CATSKSRQGNTGELFF.